This T cell receptor (beta chain) was found in a study of shared clonotypes between healthy human individuals. V dropped 7 bases and J dropped 3 bases, with 11 bases sitting between them. Germline CDR1 is GTSNPN and CDR2 is SVGIG (reference sequence). CDR3 size: 12 residues. TCRdb keeps only in-frame clones here, not all; method: immunoSEQ multiplex PCR. The table has over 950,000 clones, 60% to 80% seen once; the top ten hold about 0.94%. This sequence originates from a man aged 18 to 29 in good health. Some clones in this sample may be carry-over from other donors' samples. Sequenced material: memory CD4+ T cells from PBMCs. The subset is: CD45RA-negative fraction. This chain connects TRBV30 to TRBJ2-3; D is unresolved. The CDR3 coding sequence is TGTGCCTTGCTCGTCGGGACAGATACGCAGTATTTT. Translation: CALLVGTDTQYF.